This TCR beta chain originates from a study of OX40 agonist ivuxolimab in advanced cancers. Whole-study results and caveats: Compared with others, partial responders at 0.1-3.0 mg/kg displayed clonal expansion among the lowest. At 0.1 to 3.0 mg/kg, clonal expansion of CD4+ and CD8+ blood T cells had occurred by week 6.

Looked up from germline, CDR1 is ENHRY and CDR2 is SYGVKD. This CDR3 has 13 residues. With 8 bases clipped from V and 2 bases from J, the junction kept 3 bases outside the gene matches. The protocol was immunoSEQ multiplex PCR, while the TCRdb copy is restricted to in-frame clones and leaves out a portion. The data hold 100,000 or so clones, with around 93% observed a single time. As concerns this clone: Its antigen is unidentified.

At baseline, cycle 4 day 1, and cycle 7 day 1, blood was sampled. V and J are TRBV10-3 and TRBJ2-3; 8 nucleotides agree with TRBD2. This clonotype was sampled from an adult with an advanced solid tumor such as melanoma, head and neck, liver or kidney cancer. This specimen consisted of CD4+ or CD8+ T cells sorted from blood, obtained in a trial of the OX40 agonist ivuxolimab. CDR3 residues: CAIAGGPTDTQYF. The CDR3 coding sequence is TGTGCCATCGCGGGGGGCCCCACAGATACGCAGTATTTT.